This TCR beta chain was sequenced in a study of regulatory T cells in long-lasting Graves disease. Study-level findings and limits: There was favoring of TRBV28, TRBJ1-2 and TRBJ2-5 in persistent disease.

Ten or more counts support this clonotype. Antigen specificity is unknown. Time point described: newly diagnosed GD, antithyroid drugs for less than 3 months. With RNA extracted from PBMCs as input, the TCR library was made. Germline lookup yields CDR1 MNHEY and CDR2 SMNVEV (reference sequence). The V gene lost 7 bases and the J gene lost 0 bases, with 11 bases spanning the gap. This CDR3 region has 14 residues. HTBI primers from iRepertoire and Arm-PCR of CDR3 regions yielded the TCR beta libraries. TCRdb recomputed calls from the multiplex PCR reads with MiXCR, one row per CDR3 protein. The repertoire consists of hundreds of thousands of distinct CDR3 sequences, with over 15% occurring once and the leading ten covering around 27%. Separately, the same data were catalogued under a study of T cells in Graves' hyperthyroidism and ophthalmopathy.

The starting material was peripheral blood mononuclear cells (PBMCs), obtained at new diagnosis, from a patient treated with antithyroid drugs. The clonotype was recovered from a man aged 40-55 years with Graves disease. The chain joins TRBV27 to TRBJ2-3, with D maybe TRBD2 (6 bases). The CDR3 DNA sequence: TGTGCCAGCAAAAAGGCGGGGAGCACAGATACGCAGTATTTT. Its translation is CASKKAGSTDTQYF.